The T cell receptor beta chain described here comes from a study of identical twins. This clonotype was detected a few times. The CDR3 totals 14 residues. From germline, CDR1 is LGHDT and CDR2 YNNKEL (reference sequence). Trimming cost V 4 bases and J 2 bases, with 12 bases left between them. Each donor was a healthy Caucasian. From the 5' RACE reads, TCRdb called clonotypes with MiXCR, one entry per CDR3 protein. The table has more than 400,000 distinct CDR3 sequences, 12% to 15% seen once. The sample was also reused in another study, on yellow fever vaccine responses in identical twins.

Sequenced sample: CD4+ T cells sorted from blood. The receptor was isolated from a woman aged 18 to 35 in good health. The gene calls are TRBV3-1 and TRBJ2-7, with D possibly being TRBD2 (6 bases). DNA for the CDR3: TGTGCCAGCAGCCCGCGGGGTCTAGCCTACGAGCAGTACGTC. Translation: CASSPRGLAYEQYV.